The rows below give T cell receptor beta chains drawn from one sample of a study of T-cell memory formation after mild COVID-19. Via MiXCR, TCRdb re-called the 5' RACE reads, giving one row per CDR3 protein. The sample gives around 47,000 distinct CDR3 sequences, more than 9% of which show up once; over 9.5% is in the top ten. Sequencing input: PBMCs or a T cell subset sorted from them (not recorded which). The receptors were sampled from an adult woman who had mild COVID-19 (a few samples of this study predate the infection). Cell type and time point are not known. Each CDR3 is given with its conserved first and last residue. D genes are given only for firm matches. The size of a clone is reported for some rows only, either as once, few or many, or as a class for expanded clones.

size	D	V	J	DNA	CDR3
few	.	TRBV6-2/TRBV6-3	TRBJ2-7	TGTGCCAGCCTAGACACAGGGTCAGACGAGCAGTACTTC	CASLDTGSDEQYF
few	TRBD1	TRBV11-3	TRBJ1-1	TGTGCCAGCAGCTCCGCCCGACAGGGGGCCGGGACTGAAGCTTTCTTT	CASSSARQGAGTEAFF
.	TRBD1	TRBV10-3	TRBJ1-1	TGTGCCATCCACGGGACAGGGGGAGAAGCTTTCTTT	CAIHGTGGEAFF
many	TRBD2	TRBV5-5	TRBJ2-7	TGTGCCAGCAGCGCTCCACTAGCGGTCTACGAGCAGTACTTC	CASSAPLAVYEQYF
.	.	TRBV7-3	TRBJ2-7	TGTGCCAGCAGCTTCTGGTCGGCAGGCCACGGACACCCATACGAGCAGTACTTC	CASSFWSAGHGHPYEQYF
.	TRBD1	TRBV7-2	TRBJ2-5	TGTGCCAGCAGCATCGACAGGGCGCTAAAGACCCAGTACTTC	CASSIDRALKTQYF
few	.	TRBV5-8	TRBJ1-5	TGTGCCAGCAGCTTGGCCGGGGCAGCCGGACAGCCCCAGCATTTT	CASSLAGAAGQPQHF
many	.	TRBV7-2	TRBJ2-5	TGTGCCAGCACCTCCTCGCGGGGCCAAGAGACCCAGTACTTC	CASTSSRGQETQYF
many	TRBD2	TRBV4-3	TRBJ2-5	TGCGCCAGCAGCCAAGGACTAGCGGGAGAGACCCAGTACTTC	CASSQGLAGETQYF
.	.	TRBV16	TRBJ2-3	TGTGCCAGCAGCCAAATGGGACCTTTACTGACAGATACGCAGTATTTT	CASSQMGPLLTDTQYF
few	.	TRBV12-3/TRBV12-4	TRBJ1-2	TGTGCCAGCAGTTCTCGAGGGGGTCCCGCTAACTATGGCTACACCTTC	CASSSRGGPANYGYTF
.	.	TRBV7-2	TRBJ2-3	TGTGCCAGCAGCTTGTCACGGGGTACGGATACGCAGTATTTT	CASSLSRGTDTQYF
few	TRBD1	TRBV5-1	TRBJ2-7	TGCGCCAGCAGCTGGGGACAGTCTAGCTACGAGCAGTACTTC	CASSWGQSSYEQYF
many	TRBD1	TRBV27	TRBJ2-3	TGTGCCAGCACTTGGACAGGGGGCTCCCTACTTCCGACAGATACGCAGTATTTT	CASTWTGGSLLPTDTQYF
many	.	TRBV20-1	TRBJ2-7	TGCAGTGCTAGAGGGGTCCGGGACGCCTACGAGCAGTACTTC	CSARGVRDAYEQYF
few	.	TRBV9	TRBJ2-1	TGTGCCAGCAGCGAACATAACTCCTACAATGAGCAGTTCTTC	CASSEHNSYNEQFF
many	TRBD1	TRBV6-2/TRBV6-3	TRBJ2-7	TGTGCCAGCACGTCGGACAGGCGGTACGAGCAGTACTTC	CASTSDRRYEQYF
.	.	TRBV5-6	TRBJ2-5	TGTGCCAGCAGCCCACAATCTCTGGGGCAAGAGACCCAGTACTTC	CASSPQSLGQETQYF
many	TRBD2	TRBV7-9	TRBJ2-1	TGTGCCAGCAGCCCCCATGCCGGGACTAGCGGGAGTCCCACCTACAATGAGCAGTTCTTC	CASSPHAGTSGSPTYNEQFF
few	TRBD2	TRBV4-1	TRBJ2-5	TGCGCCAGCAGCCGTTCTAGCGGGGGATCGCAAGAGACCCAGTACTTC	CASSRSSGGSQETQYF
many	.	TRBV7-2	TRBJ2-7	TGTGCCAGCAGCTTATCGTACGAGCAGTACTTC	CASSLSYEQYF
many	TRBD2	TRBV7-6	TRBJ2-7	TGTGCCAGCAGCCCCTCCGTAGGGCTAGCGGGAAACAAGCAGTACTTC	CASSPSVGLAGNKQYF
.	TRBD2	TRBV11-2	TRBJ2-3	TGTGCCAGCAACAATCCCGGGACTAGCGGGAGAGTGCAGTATTTT	CASNNPGTSGRVQYF
few	TRBD1	TRBV20-1	TRBJ2-1	TGCAGTGCTAACAGGGGTGGGGATGAGCAGTTCTTC	CSANRGGDEQFF
many	.	TRBV29-1	TRBJ1-1	TGCAGCGTTGAGCGGGGGGTAGGTACTGAAGCTTTCTTT	CSVERGVGTEAFF
few	.	TRBV7-9	TRBJ1-2	TGTGCCAGCTCCTCTCTAGTCACAGTCAACTATGGCTACACCTTC	CASSSLVTVNYGYTF
medium-sized	TRBD2	TRBV7-9	TRBJ2-7	TGTGCCAGCAGCGCCCCAGCGGGGGTCGGCGAGCAGTACTTC	CASSAPAGVGEQYF
.	.	TRBV5-1	TRBJ1-1	TGCGCCAGCAGCTTGTTCCGGACTGAAGCTTTCTTT	CASSLFRTEAFF
many	TRBD2	TRBV28	TRBJ2-7	TGTGCCAGCAGTCTCAGCGGGATAAAGGCCGAGCAGTACTTC	CASSLSGIKAEQYF
few	.	TRBV7-9	TRBJ1-3	TGTGCCAGCAGCTTCGGGACAATTAGTGCTGGAAACACCATATATTTT	CASSFGTISAGNTIYF
once	.	TRBV27	TRBJ2-7	TGTGCCAGCAGTCCAGGGGGACTCCCCTACGAGCAGTACTTC	CASSPGGLPYEQYF
many	TRBD1	TRBV5-1	TRBJ2-2	TGCGCCAGCAGCTTGTCGACAGGGGTGAACACCGGGGAGCTGTTTTTT	CASSLSTGVNTGELFF